Listed below are T cell receptor beta chains from one sample, sequenced in a study of T-cell memory formation after mild COVID-19. TCRdb called the 5' RACE reads again in MiXCR, with one record for every CDR3 protein. Among 450,000 or so distinct CDR3 sequences listed, about 23% were seen once. The sample was PBMCs or a T cell subset sorted from them (not recorded which). The receptor set was obtained from an adult woman who had mild COVID-19 (a few samples of this study predate the infection). Cell type and time point are not known. CDR3s include the opening cysteine and the closing phenylalanine or tryptophan. Each record gives: J gene, D gene, V gene, clone size, CDR3 protein, CDR3 DNA. The D gene is left open where the match is weak. A clone size is listed for some rows: how often the clone was seen (once, few, many), or a class if it is expanded.

J gene: TRBJ2-1
D gene: TRBD1
V gene: TRBV3-1
clone size: many
CDR3 protein: CASSPGTGPYNEQFF
CDR3 DNA: TGTGCCAGCAGCCCAGGGACAGGACCCTACAATGAGCAGTTCTTC

J gene: TRBJ2-5
D gene: NA
V gene: TRBV4-1
clone size: few
CDR3 protein: CASSSTGKGGQETQYF
CDR3 DNA: TGCGCCAGCAGCTCGACAGGGAAGGGGGGCCAAGAGACCCAGTACTTC

J gene: TRBJ1-1
D gene: NA
V gene: TRBV20-1
clone size: NA
CDR3 protein: CSASGLNPGSEAFF
CDR3 DNA: TGCAGTGCTAGTGGGCTGAACCCGGGCAGTGAAGCTTTCTTT

J gene: TRBJ1-3
D gene: NA
V gene: TRBV4-2
clone size: few
CDR3 protein: CASSQESSYSGNTIYF
CDR3 DNA: TGTGCCAGCAGCCAAGAGTCCAGCTACTCTGGAAACACCATATATTTT

J gene: TRBJ1-5
D gene: NA
V gene: TRBV20-1
clone size: NA
CDR3 protein: CSARDGQGNQPQHF
CDR3 DNA: TGCAGTGCTAGAGATGGGCAGGGCAATCAGCCCCAGCATTTT

J gene: TRBJ2-7
D gene: TRBD2
V gene: TRBV9
clone size: NA
CDR3 protein: CASSVDSSGMGEQYF
CDR3 DNA: TGTGCCAGCAGCGTAGACAGTAGCGGGATGGGCGAGCAGTACTTC

J gene: TRBJ2-1
D gene: NA
V gene: TRBV7-2
clone size: NA
CDR3 protein: CASRGGPEQRSSYNEQFF
CDR3 DNA: TGTGCCAGCAGAGGAGGACCGGAACAGCGAAGCTCCTACAATGAGCAGTTCTTC

J gene: TRBJ2-1
D gene: NA
V gene: TRBV7-2
clone size: few
CDR3 protein: CASSSHNYNEQFF
CDR3 DNA: TGTGCCAGCAGCTCGCACAACTACAATGAGCAGTTCTTC

J gene: TRBJ2-5
D gene: NA
V gene: TRBV3-1
clone size: few
CDR3 protein: CASSQVTETQYF
CDR3 DNA: TGTGCCAGCAGCCAAGTGACAGAGACCCAGTACTTC

J gene: TRBJ2-1
D gene: NA
V gene: TRBV12-3/TRBV12-4
clone size: NA
CDR3 protein: CASSFQSGIARYNEQFF
CDR3 DNA: TGTGCCAGCAGTTTTCAATCGGGAATAGCGCGATACAATGAGCAGTTCTTC

J gene: TRBJ2-5
D gene: NA
V gene: TRBV4-3
clone size: NA
CDR3 protein: CASSQEALGTQYF
CDR3 DNA: TGCGCCAGCAGCCAAGAGGCATTAGGGACCCAGTACTTC

J gene: TRBJ1-6
D gene: NA
V gene: TRBV4-2
clone size: few
CDR3 protein: CASSVQGVASPLHF
CDR3 DNA: TGTGCCAGCAGCGTACAGGGAGTAGCTTCACCCCTCCACTTT

J gene: TRBJ1-1
D gene: NA
V gene: TRBV5-1
clone size: NA
CDR3 protein: CASSPGRQMNTEAFF
CDR3 DNA: TGCGCCAGCAGCCCTGGTCGGCAGATGAACACTGAAGCTTTCTTT

J gene: TRBJ2-7
D gene: TRBD2
V gene: TRBV11-2
clone size: few
CDR3 protein: CASSEGLAYEQYF
CDR3 DNA: TGTGCCAGCAGCGAGGGACTAGCCTACGAGCAGTACTTC

J gene: TRBJ2-3
D gene: TRBD2
V gene: TRBV12-3/TRBV12-4
clone size: few
CDR3 protein: CASSRSGGARDTQYF
CDR3 DNA: TGTGCCAGCAGTCGCAGCGGGGGGGCCAGAGATACGCAGTATTTT

J gene: TRBJ1-2
D gene: TRBD1
V gene: TRBV10-3
clone size: many
CDR3 protein: CAISGGEGANYGYTF
CDR3 DNA: TGTGCCATCAGTGGAGGTGAGGGGGCCAACTATGGCTACACCTTC

J gene: TRBJ2-5
D gene: NA
V gene: TRBV5-1
clone size: NA
CDR3 protein: CASSGRGAQETQYF
CDR3 DNA: TGCGCCAGCAGCGGTCGGGGAGCTCAAGAGACCCAGTACTTC

J gene: TRBJ1-2
D gene: NA
V gene: TRBV7-9
clone size: NA
CDR3 protein: CASSPRDTNTGGYTF
CDR3 DNA: TGTGCCAGCAGCCCCAGGGACACGAATACGGGTGGCTACACCTTC

J gene: TRBJ2-1
D gene: NA
V gene: TRBV5-5
clone size: few
CDR3 protein: CASSVGSGSYNEQFF
CDR3 DNA: TGTGCCAGCAGCGTCGGCAGTGGCTCCTACAATGAGCAGTTCTTC

J gene: TRBJ2-2
D gene: NA
V gene: TRBV24-1
clone size: NA
CDR3 protein: CATSDWWGHNTGELFF
CDR3 DNA: TGTGCCACCAGTGATTGGTGGGGGCATAACACCGGGGAGCTGTTTTTT

J gene: TRBJ2-3
D gene: NA
V gene: TRBV5-4
clone size: few
CDR3 protein: CASSLVRQSADTQYF
CDR3 DNA: TGTGCCAGCAGCTTAGTTAGGCAGTCGGCTGATACGCAGTATTTT

J gene: TRBJ2-1
D gene: NA
V gene: TRBV4-1
clone size: few
CDR3 protein: CASSQGFYNEQFF
CDR3 DNA: TGCGCCAGCAGCCAAGGTTTCTACAATGAGCAGTTCTTC

J gene: TRBJ2-3
D gene: NA
V gene: TRBV6-6
clone size: few
CDR3 protein: CAGGGTRTDTQYF
CDR3 DNA: TGTGCCGGAGGGGGTACCCGCACAGATACGCAGTATTTT

J gene: TRBJ2-3
D gene: NA
V gene: TRBV24-1
clone size: NA
CDR3 protein: CATSDRAAFTDTQYF
CDR3 DNA: TGTGCCACCAGTGATCGGGCGGCATTCACAGATACGCAGTATTTT

J gene: TRBJ2-7
D gene: NA
V gene: TRBV20-1
clone size: once
CDR3 protein: CSATRGFEQYF
CDR3 DNA: TGCAGTGCTACTAGGGGGTTCGAGCAGTACTTC

J gene: TRBJ1-2
D gene: NA
V gene: TRBV20-1
clone size: few
CDR3 protein: CSARGQGSSGYTF
CDR3 DNA: TGCAGTGCTAGGGGGCAGGGGAGCTCTGGCTACACCTTC

J gene: TRBJ1-1
D gene: NA
V gene: TRBV5-1
clone size: few
CDR3 protein: CASSWGGEGTEAFF
CDR3 DNA: TGCGCCAGCAGCTGGGGGGGGGAAGGCACTGAAGCTTTCTTT

J gene: TRBJ2-3
D gene: TRBD2
V gene: TRBV12-3/TRBV12-4
clone size: NA
CDR3 protein: CASSLVFAGGTADTQYF
CDR3 DNA: TGTGCCAGCAGTTTAGTGTTTGCGGGAGGAACGGCGGATACGCAGTATTTT

J gene: TRBJ1-2
D gene: NA
V gene: TRBV12-3/TRBV12-4
clone size: many
CDR3 protein: CASSFGRANYGYTF
CDR3 DNA: TGTGCCAGCAGTTTTGGAAGAGCTAACTATGGCTACACCTTC

J gene: TRBJ2-1
D gene: TRBD2
V gene: TRBV7-9
clone size: NA
CDR3 protein: CASSLRFRLAGIHNEQFF
CDR3 DNA: TGTGCCAGCAGCCTCCGATTTAGACTAGCGGGGATCCACAATGAGCAGTTCTTC

J gene: TRBJ1-1
D gene: NA
V gene: TRBV6-1
clone size: few
CDR3 protein: CASSDYTEAFF
CDR3 DNA: TGTGCCAGCAGCGATTATACTGAAGCTTTCTTT

J gene: TRBJ1-3
D gene: TRBD1
V gene: TRBV7-2
clone size: NA
CDR3 protein: CASSFTGTGEGNTIYF
CDR3 DNA: TGTGCCAGCAGCTTCACCGGGACAGGGGAAGGAAACACCATATATTTT

J gene: TRBJ1-1
D gene: TRBD1
V gene: TRBV7-9
clone size: NA
CDR3 protein: CASSLRDRANTEAFF
CDR3 DNA: TGTGCCAGCAGCCTCCGGGACAGGGCGAACACTGAAGCTTTCTTT

J gene: TRBJ1-1
D gene: NA
V gene: TRBV4-1
clone size: NA
CDR3 protein: CASSHQARDMNTEAFF
CDR3 DNA: TGCGCCAGCAGCCACCAAGCACGGGACATGAACACTGAAGCTTTCTTT

J gene: TRBJ2-1
D gene: NA
V gene: TRBV25-1
clone size: few
CDR3 protein: CASSPHYNEQFF
CDR3 DNA: TGTGCCAGCAGCCCCCATTACAATGAGCAGTTCTTC

J gene: TRBJ1-1
D gene: NA
V gene: TRBV5-1
clone size: once
CDR3 protein: CASSLRLSGAEAFF
CDR3 DNA: TGCGCCAGCAGCTTGCGTTTATCGGGCGCTGAAGCTTTCTTT

J gene: TRBJ2-2
D gene: TRBD1
V gene: TRBV9
clone size: NA
CDR3 protein: CASSVGDRASHTGELFF
CDR3 DNA: TGTGCCAGCAGCGTAGGGGACAGGGCGTCCCACACCGGGGAGCTGTTTTTT

J gene: TRBJ2-5
D gene: TRBD2
V gene: TRBV18
clone size: NA
CDR3 protein: CASSPPWPSGENQETQYF
CDR3 DNA: TGTGCCAGCTCACCACCGTGGCCTAGCGGGGAAAACCAAGAGACCCAGTACTTC

J gene: TRBJ2-7
D gene: TRBD1
V gene: TRBV12-3/TRBV12-4
clone size: many
CDR3 protein: CASSPGAGGEQYF
CDR3 DNA: TGTGCCAGCAGTCCTGGGGCAGGGGGTGAGCAGTACTTC

J gene: TRBJ1-5
D gene: NA
V gene: TRBV20-1
clone size: NA
CDR3 protein: CSVAGQRGNQPQHF
CDR3 DNA: TGCAGTGTAGCAGGCCAAAGGGGCAATCAGCCCCAGCATTTT